This T cell receptor (beta chain) was captured by sequencing in a study of T cells in Graves' hyperthyroidism and ophthalmopathy (dated by TCRdb to the late 2010s). Background for the entire study: Peripheral blood was collected at initial diagnosis, before any treatment. A discovery cohort of about 95 patients, roughly 40 with Graves' ophthalmopathy and 55 to 60 with stable Graves' hyperthyroidism, was used to find distinguishing TCR V-J signatures. An independent validation cohort of some 18 hyperthyroidism patients and about 16 patients who later progressed to ophthalmopathy tested prospective prediction of ophthalmopathy. The 100 discovery patients were randomly divided into training and test sets at a 7:3 ratio. In about 6 Graves' hyperthyroidism patients, the study also compared T-cell repertoires from thyroid tissue with T-cell repertoires from blood. Once sampling was done, hyperthyroidism patients were given methimazole at a starting dose of 30 mg daily, whereas ophthalmopathy patients were given high-dose intravenous methylprednisolone. The paper reports TCR Vbeta CDR3 sequencing of more than 120 peripheral blood samples: around 45 ophthalmopathy, some 80 hyperthyroidism and around 17 progressor patients. Broader findings and caveats from the paper: In validation, the model predicted progression to ophthalmopathy a median of around six months before onset, with approximately 70% sensitivity and 72.22% specificity. No statistical method was used to fix the sample size in advance, and group allocation was not hidden from the investigators. Most expanded thyroid clonotypes (frequency above 0.001) were also found in blood, which suggests that blood repertoires may mirror thyroid immune responses. Ophthalmopathy was separated from stable hyperthyroidism by a 13 V-J signature model, with around 88% sensitivity and 81% to 83% specificity obtained in cross-validation and 80%/75% obtained in testing.

There are many counts of this clonotype. The antigen this receptor binds is unknown. No much larger clone is present one base from it, and per-base qualities are unavailable. The TCR beta CDR3 regions were amplified from the RNA transcripts. A first-round RT-PCR of the TCR CDR3 used the HTBI primer set with the Qiagen OneStep RT-PCR kit. The libraries were constructed in a second round of multiplex PCR and then size-selected and purified. The libraries were sequenced on an Illumina HiSeq2000 using paired-end 100 bp reads. On the authors' methods: SOAPnuke was used to process the raw data, throwing out any read that contained adapters or uncalled bases, had a mean Phred below 15, or lacked an exact constant-primer or identifier match. High-quality paired reads were merged with COPE v1.2.5, and unique nucleotide sequences were defined as clonotypes. MiTCR v1.1 was used to align the clonotypes against IMGT TRBV, TRBD and TRBJ reference segments. The analysis included only V-J combinations with a frequency above 0.0001, which together covered more than 99% of the repertoires. A TCS score was defined as the ratio between F50 (clonal expansion) and ExV (chaos), using BLOSUM62-based TCRdist between CDR3 peptides within each V-J. Welch's t-statistics and random forest reduced fewer than 550 V-J features to about 12, which were used in a naive Bayes classifier (R e1071). In-frame beta chains were kept once TCRdb had trimmed the public reads at Q25 with fastp and called clones with MiXCR. Every distinct CDR3 protein forms one entry, paired with its most common genes and DNA. The V and J calls follow TCRdb's processing rather than the paper's. The sample records more than 650,000 distinct CDR3 sequences, roughly 15% of which are singletons. The leading ten clones occupy roughly 10% of the sample.

The CDR1 and CDR2 encoded by the germline V gene are SGHNT and YENEEA. There are 14 amino acids in the CDR3, from cysteine to phenylalanine inclusive. The only DNA kept is the CDR3, 42 bases in frame from the first base. V is pared back by 7 bases and J by 6 bases, with 18 bases lying between the germline termini. A patient counted as having stable Graves' hyperthyroidism if no progression to ophthalmopathy occurred over 18 months of follow-up. Hyperthyroidism patients were aged 18 to 65 years and newly diagnosed, with disease duration of less than 2 months. Exclusion was applied to patients with uncontrolled infections, other autoimmune diseases, pregnancy or lactation. Diagnoses were based on clinical symptoms, serum thyroxine and TRAb, thyroid ultrasound and orbital computed tomography. Ficoll-Paque density gradient centrifugation was used to isolate PBMCs from about 9 ml of fresh peripheral blood. Total RNA was extracted with Trizol reagent, and quality was checked on an Agilent 2100 Bioanalyzer.

The chain is made from TRBV11-3 and TRBJ1-1; the best D guess is TRBD1, with 6 bases matching. The source is a woman under 30 with Graves' hyperthyroidism. Sequences were obtained from blood. The CDR3 loop reads CASKAGTPYSEAFF. The nucleotide sequence is TGTGCCAGCAAAGCGGGGACACCCTATTCTGAAGCTTTCTTT.